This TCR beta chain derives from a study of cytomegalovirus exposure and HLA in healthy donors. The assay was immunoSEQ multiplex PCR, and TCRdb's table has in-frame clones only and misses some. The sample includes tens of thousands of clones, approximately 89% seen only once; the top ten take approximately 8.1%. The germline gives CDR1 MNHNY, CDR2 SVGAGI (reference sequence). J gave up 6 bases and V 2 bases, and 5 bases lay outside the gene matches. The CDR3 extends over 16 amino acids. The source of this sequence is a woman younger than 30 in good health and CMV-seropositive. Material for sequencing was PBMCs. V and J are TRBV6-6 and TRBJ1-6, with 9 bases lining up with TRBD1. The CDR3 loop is CASSYPPGQGNSPLHF. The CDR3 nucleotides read TGTGCCAGCAGTTACCCGCCGGGACAGGGTAATTCACCCCTCCACTTT.